Listed below are T cell receptor beta chains from one sample, sequenced in a study of identical twins. One entry per CDR3 protein results from TCRdb running MiXCR on the 5' RACE reads. Of a few hundred thousand distinct CDR3 sequences detected, roughly 10% appear once; the ten largest clones hold roughly 8.9%. Sequenced sample: naive T cells sorted from blood. The receptors were sampled from a woman between 50 and 59 years old in good health. The CDR3 runs from the conserved cysteine through the conserved F or W. Fields, in order: J gene, D gene, V gene, clone size, CDR3 protein, CDR3 DNA. D genes are given only for firm matches. The size field is filled for only some rows; it gives once, few, many or a size class.

j_call: TRBJ2-7
d_call: -
v_call: TRBV10-3
clone_size: many
cdr3_aa: CAISARGAYEQYF
cdr3_nt: TGTGCCATCAGTGCCCGGGGCGCCTACGAGCAGTACTTC

j_call: TRBJ2-3
d_call: -
v_call: TRBV12-3/TRBV12-4
clone_size: few
cdr3_aa: CASNRGSGYTDTQYF
cdr3_nt: TGTGCCAGCAACCGGGGTTCGGGCTACACAGATACGCAGTATTTT

j_call: TRBJ1-4
d_call: -
v_call: TRBV6-5
clone_size: few
cdr3_aa: CASSYGAQASEKLFF
cdr3_nt: TGTGCCAGCAGTTACGGCGCTCAGGCGTCTGAAAAACTGTTTTTT

j_call: TRBJ1-1
d_call: -
v_call: TRBV2
clone_size: few
cdr3_aa: CASSEFLGVTEAFF
cdr3_nt: TGTGCCAGCAGTGAGTTTTTGGGGGTCACTGAAGCTTTCTTT

j_call: TRBJ2-1
d_call: -
v_call: TRBV12-3/TRBV12-4
clone_size: few
cdr3_aa: CASTLRSGGVNEQFF
cdr3_nt: TGTGCCAGCACTCTCAGGTCCGGGGGTGTGAATGAGCAGTTCTTC

j_call: TRBJ2-7
d_call: -
v_call: TRBV4-1
clone_size: few
cdr3_aa: CASSHRGVGYEQYF
cdr3_nt: TGCGCCAGCAGCCACAGGGGAGTTGGCTACGAGCAGTACTTC

j_call: TRBJ2-5
d_call: TRBD1
v_call: TRBV5-1
clone_size: many
cdr3_aa: CASSLGQGVGQETQYF
cdr3_nt: TGCGCCAGCAGCTTGGGACAGGGGGTTGGCCAAGAGACCCAGTACTTC

j_call: TRBJ1-5
d_call: TRBD1
v_call: TRBV12-3/TRBV12-4
clone_size: many
cdr3_aa: CASRTGTGNQPQHF
cdr3_nt: TGTGCCAGCAGGACAGGGACGGGAAATCAGCCCCAGCATTTT

j_call: TRBJ1-5
d_call: -
v_call: TRBV7-9
clone_size: few
cdr3_aa: CASSSSHSQPQHF
cdr3_nt: TGTGCCAGCAGCTCATCCCATAGTCAGCCCCAGCATTTT

j_call: TRBJ2-3
d_call: -
v_call: TRBV4-1
clone_size: -
cdr3_aa: CASSQVGADTQYF
cdr3_nt: TGCGCCAGCAGCCAAGTAGGGGCAGATACGCAGTATTTT

j_call: TRBJ1-2
d_call: -
v_call: TRBV5-1
clone_size: -
cdr3_aa: CASSSNYDISYTF
cdr3_nt: TGCGCCAGCAGCTCCAATTACGATATTAGCTACACCTTC

j_call: TRBJ2-3
d_call: -
v_call: TRBV29-1
clone_size: few
cdr3_aa: CSVEKSWTPNVDTQYF
cdr3_nt: TGCAGCGTTGAAAAGTCCTGGACACCGAACGTAGATACGCAGTATTTT

j_call: TRBJ2-3
d_call: -
v_call: TRBV20-1
clone_size: -
cdr3_aa: CSASSGIRTDTQYF
cdr3_nt: TGCAGTGCTAGTTCGGGGATTAGGACAGATACGCAGTATTTT

j_call: TRBJ2-1
d_call: TRBD1
v_call: TRBV12-3/TRBV12-4
clone_size: many
cdr3_aa: CASSSHLGQGRPFF
cdr3_nt: TGTGCCAGCAGTTCTCACCTAGGACAGGGCCGACCTTTCTTC

j_call: TRBJ2-3
d_call: TRBD1
v_call: TRBV12-3/TRBV12-4
clone_size: few
cdr3_aa: CASSPGGQGSTDTQYF
cdr3_nt: TGTGCCAGCAGCCCTGGGGGACAGGGGAGCACAGATACGCAGTATTTT

j_call: TRBJ2-2
d_call: TRBD1
v_call: TRBV11-3
clone_size: -
cdr3_aa: CASSLGQVGNTGELFF
cdr3_nt: TGTGCCAGCAGCTTGGGACAGGTTGGGAACACCGGGGAGCTGTTTTTT

j_call: TRBJ2-1
d_call: -
v_call: TRBV29-1
clone_size: many
cdr3_aa: CSVASSAQGEQFF
cdr3_nt: TGCAGCGTCGCCTCTAGCGCGCAGGGTGAGCAGTTCTTC

j_call: TRBJ1-3
d_call: -
v_call: TRBV5-1
clone_size: many
cdr3_aa: CASSLDRADLEDTIYF
cdr3_nt: TGCGCCAGCAGCTTGGACAGGGCCGATCTCGAGGACACCATATATTTT